This T cell receptor (beta chain) was sequenced for a study of T cells in Graves' hyperthyroidism and ophthalmopathy. This clonotype came up many times. What was amplified from RNA transcripts were TCR beta CDR3 regions. First-round RT-PCR of the TCR CDR3 relied on the HTBI primer set. TCRdb reprocessed the multiplex PCR reads with MiXCR, giving one entry per CDR3 protein. The sample comprises 90,000 to 120,000 distinct CDR3 sequences, about 16% of which are singletons, and around 42% rests with the top ten. Germline CDR1 reads SEHNR; CDR2 reads FQNEAQ (reference sequence). This CDR3 is 14 amino acids long. Trimming shortened V by 1 base and J by 4 bases, and 10 bases separated the two germline ends.

The specimen sequenced was blood. The sequence came from a woman aged 50 to 60 with Graves' hyperthyroidism. The J gene is TRBJ1-2, the V gene TRBV7-9, with D hard to call. The CDR3 region is CASSLGLPLYGYTF. DNA of the CDR3: TGTGCCAGCAGCTTAGGCCTCCCCCTCTATGGCTACACCTTC.